This T cell receptor (beta chain) was sequenced in a study of tumor-infiltrating lymphocytes in primary liver carcinoma. Overall study findings and caveats: Compared with tumor region pairs, tumor-adjacent and tumor-blood pairs overlapped less.

Starting material of 450 to 500 ng total RNA yielded TCR beta cDNA via a constant-region primer. A slightly modified ARM-PCR protocol with three nested multiplex PCR rounds produced these TCR beta libraries. Both of the initial two PCR rounds ran for about 11 cycles and employed TRBV1-TRBV30 forward primers alongside a C-beta reverse primer. MiXCR, run by TCRdb on the multiplex PCR reads, gives a single entry per CDR3 protein. The sample holds over 250,000 distinct CDR3 sequences, 50% to 60% seen once. Germline DNA was extracted too, while blood RNA derived from unsorted whole blood. Points on this clonotype: Its specificity is unknown.

With V trimmed by 5 bases and J by 2 bases, 6 bases remained unmatched. The germline gives CDR1 MDHEN, CDR2 SYDVKM. The length of the CDR3 is 15 residues. The receptor comes from a woman aged 25-40 years with primary liver carcinoma and hepatitis B virus infection. The sequencing input was peripheral blood. This chain uses TRBV28 with TRBJ2-7; TRBD2 matches at 10 bases. In nucleotides, the CDR3 is TGTGCCAGCAGTGGACTAGCGGACTTGGCCTACGAGCAGTACTTC. This gives the protein CASSGLADLAYEQYF.